The 17 T cell receptor beta chains below come from one sample, sequenced in a study of identical twins. MiXCR, applied by TCRdb to the 5' RACE reads, yields one record per CDR3 protein. In the table there are about 1.7 million distinct CDR3 sequences, less than 35% of which are singletons. The sequencing sample was made of cord blood. The receptors derive from a newborn girl in good health.

This rearrangement joins TRBV12-3 or TRBV12-4 to TRBJ2-7, with 10 nucleotides matching TRBD2. Losses at the gene ends were 0 bases for V and 2 bases for J; bases not matched to a gene: 4. The CDR3 extends over 16 amino acids. The CDR3 sequence is CASSLAGLAPTYEQYF. CDR3 bases: TGTGCCAGCAGTTTAGCGGGACTAGCGCCCACCTACGAGCAGTACTTC.

The gene calls are TRBV9 and TRBJ2-1; D possibly corresponds to TRBD2 (5 bases). V lost 0 bases to trimming and J lost 3 bases, with 10 bases between them. The CDR3 loop spans 15 amino acids. In germline, CDR1 is SGDLS, CDR2 YYNGEE. The CDR3 protein is CASSVGTGFYNEQFF. CDR3 DNA sequence: TGTGCCAGCAGCGTAGGGACTGGATTCTACAATGAGCAGTTCTTC.

The table lists this clonotype with many counts. CDR3 residues: CASSARGYNEQFF. CDR3 coding DNA: TGTGCCAGCAGCGCCCGCGGGTACAATGAGCAGTTCTTC. V is TRBV11-2 and J is TRBJ2-1; D may be TRBD2 (5 bases). V was clipped by 5 bases and J by 4 bases, with 9 bases between them. The length of the CDR3 is 13 residues. Germline V gene lookup returns CDR1 SGHAT and CDR2 FQNNGV. Variable domain in full (rest from reference TRBV11-2 and TRBJ2-1): EAGVAQSPRYKIIEKRQSVAFWCNPISGHATLYWYQQILGQGPKLLIQFQNNGVVDDSQLPKDRFSAERLKGVDSTLKIQPAKLEDSAVYLCASSARGYNEQFFGPGTRLTVL.

This clonotype came up a few times. The chain carries TRBV10-3 and TRBJ2-5, with 9 nucleotides matching TRBD1. Judging by the DNA end, TRBJ2-7 fits better; the J call may be wrong. The CDR3 length is 16 residues. CDR1 and CDR2 from the germline V gene are ENHRY and SYGVKD. The CDR3 region has the DNA TGTGCCATCAGTGAGTCTTTATTGACAGGGGGTAGCGAGCAGTACTTC. Its protein product is CAISESLLTGGSEQYF.

The genes are TRBV20-1 and TRBJ2-1, with D possibly TRBD2 on 6 matching bases. The CDR3 is 15 amino acids. The germline V gene encodes CDR1 DFQATT and CDR2 SNEGSKA (reference sequence). V gave up 5 bases and J gave up 8 bases, with 22 bases separating them. This chain's CDR3 is CSAGGLAAWEDEQFF. The CDR3 nucleotides are TGCAGTGCTGGGGGTTTAGCGGCATGGGAAGATGAGCAGTTCTTC.

V usage is TRBV14 and J usage is TRBJ2-5; D uncertain. The J call could be wrong; TRBJ2-7 is a better fit for the DNA end. Germline loops: CDR1 SGHDN, CDR2 FVKESK. The CDR3 spans 13 residues. The CDR3 DNA reads TGTGCCAGCAGCCAACGAGGTCCTTCCGAGCAGTACTTC. Its translation: CASSQRGPSEQYF.

V and J are TRBV20-1 and TRBJ2-3, with 11 bases matching TRBD2. J gave up 4 bases and V 5 bases, and 5 bases lay outside the gene matches. Germline CDR1 reads DFQATT; CDR2 reads SNEGSKA (reference sequence). The CDR3 is 14 residues long. The CDR3: CSAGTSGRPDTQYF. The CDR3 bases are TGCAGTGCTGGCACTAGCGGGAGACCAGATACGCAGTATTTT.

In its sample, this clonotype was seen a few times. The rearrangement joins TRBV30 to TRBJ2-1, with 8 bases identical to TRBD2. The J segment lost 7 bases and the V segment lost 1 base, leaving 9 bases of the junction unmatched. CDR1 and CDR2 (germline): GTSNPN, SVGIG (reference sequence). CDR3 length: 15 amino acids. Written as DNA, the CDR3 is TGTGCCTGGAGTGGCCTAGCGGGTGATGGGAATGAGCAGTTCTTC. Encoded protein: CAWSGLAGDGNEQFF.

This clonotype was picked up a small number of times. The chain is built from TRBV6-1 and TRBJ1-1; 7 positions agree with TRBD1. The junction had 5 bases not matched to a gene; V was cut back by 4 bases and J by 3 bases. The CDR3 loop spans 14 amino acids. Per the germline V gene, CDR1 is MNHNS and CDR2 is SASEGT. This CDR3 reads CASSAGTVYTEAFF. The DNA of the CDR3 is TGTGCCAGCAGTGCCGGGACAGTGTACACTGAAGCTTTCTTT.

This clonotype has ten or more counts. V and J are TRBV25-1 and TRBJ2-3; D is unclear. Trimming stripped 7 bases from V and 5 bases from J, with 7 bases between. The CDR3 runs 11 residues. Per the germline V gene, CDR1 is MGHDK and CDR2 is SYGVNS. Written as DNA, the CDR3 is TGTGCCAGCACCTTTGGAGATACGCAGTATTTT. It translates to CASTFGDTQYF.

The V gene is TRBV5-1, the J gene TRBJ1-2; the D gene is possibly TRBD1 (5 bases). V shed 4 bases and J shed 7 bases, with 8 bases lying between them. Germline V lookup: CDR1 SGHRS, CDR2 YFSETQ. This CDR3 is 11 amino acids long. The CDR3 DNA sequence: TGCGCCAGCAGCGGAGACAGTGGCTACACCTTC. This codes for CASSGDSGYTF.

This clonotype was seen a few times. The chain uses TRBV15 and TRBJ1-1; the D is unclear. V was shortened by 2 bases and J by 1 base, with 5 bases between the two germline ends. The CDR3 extends over 13 amino acids. The germline CDR1 and CDR2 sequences are LNHNV and YYDKDF (reference sequence). CDR3 protein: CATSRSPNTEAFF. CDR3 nucleotide sequence: TGTGCCACCAGCAGAAGTCCGAACACTGAAGCTTTCTTT.

CDR3 in amino acids: CASSLAWSSGRTDTQYF. CDR3 in DNA: TGTGCCAGCAGCTTAGCTTGGTCTAGCGGGAGAACAGATACGCAGTATTTT. V and J are TRBV7-2 and TRBJ2-3; 10 bases align to TRBD2. The CDR3 covers 17 residues. Per germline, CDR1 SGHTA and CDR2 FQGNSA. The V and J ends lost 0 bases and 3 bases, in that order; junction bases with no gene match: 6.

Comment on this clonotype: A much larger clone is a single base away; this may be a read error. The CDR3 loop is CGVVKSGTGGIGGYTF. CDR3 in DNA: TGCGGCGTTGTGAAGTCTGGGACAGGGGGCATCGGTGGCTACACCTTC. The chain carries TRBV29-1 and TRBJ1-2, with 12 bases identical to TRBD1. The germline CDR1 and CDR2 sequences are SQVTM and ANQGSEA. The CDR3 is 16 residues long. The whole variable domain, remainder taken from reference TRBV29-1 and TRBJ1-2, is SAVISQKPSRDICQRGTSLTIQCQVDSQVTMMFWYRQQPGQSLTLIATANQGSEATYESGFVIDKFPISRPNLTFSTLTVSNMSPEDSSIYLCGVVKSGTGGIGGYTFGSGTRLTVV.

Turning to this clonotype: A junction end diverges from the germline sequence, so it may reflect a read error. V gene TRBV12-3 or TRBV12-4 combines with J gene TRBJ2-3, with 15 bases matching TRBD2. The CDR3 is 16 residues long. CDR3 nucleotides: TGTGCCAGCAGTAGGACTAGCGGGAGGGGCGCAGATGCGCAGTATTTT. As protein: CASSRTSGRGADAQYF.

The chain links TRBV29-1 to TRBJ2-5; 13 bases agree with TRBD2. Trimming took 0 bases from V and 11 from J; bases not matched to a gene: 21. This CDR3 contains 19 residues. The germline gives CDR1 SQVTM, CDR2 ANQGSEA. CDR3 region: CSVEDQLAGGPRSYNEQYF. The DNA of the CDR3 is TGCAGCGTTGAAGATCAACTAGCGGGAGGGCCCCGCAGCTACAATGAGCAGTACTTC.

This clonotype has only a few counts. The rearrangement links TRBV2 to TRBJ1-2, with a tentative D call TRBD1 (5 bases). Trimming pared 3 bases from V and 8 bases from J, leaving 16 bases between. Germline CDR1 SNHLY, CDR2 FYNNEI. CDR3 size: 14 residues. CDR3 DNA sequence: TGTGCCAGCAGTGACTCAAGGGCAGGGCAAGGCTACACCTTC. Residues: CASSDSRAGQGYTF.